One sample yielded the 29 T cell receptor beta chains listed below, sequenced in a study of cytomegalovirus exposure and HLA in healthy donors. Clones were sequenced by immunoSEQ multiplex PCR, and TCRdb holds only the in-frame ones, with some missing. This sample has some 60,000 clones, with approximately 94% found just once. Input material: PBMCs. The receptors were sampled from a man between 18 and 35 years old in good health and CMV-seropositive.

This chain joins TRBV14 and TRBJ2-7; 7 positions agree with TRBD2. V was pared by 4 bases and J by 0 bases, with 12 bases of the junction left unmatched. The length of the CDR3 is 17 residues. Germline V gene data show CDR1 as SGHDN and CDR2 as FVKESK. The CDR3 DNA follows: TGTGCCAGCAGCCTTGGACCGGGGGAGGGATTCTCCTACGAGCAGTACTTC. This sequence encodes CASSLGPGEGFSYEQYF.

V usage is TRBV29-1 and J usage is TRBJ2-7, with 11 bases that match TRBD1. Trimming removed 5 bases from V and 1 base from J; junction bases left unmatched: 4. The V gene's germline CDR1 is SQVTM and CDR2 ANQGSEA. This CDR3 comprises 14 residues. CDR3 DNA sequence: TGCAGCGTTAGGACAGGGGGCAAGTCCTACGAGCAGTACTTC. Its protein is CSVRTGGKSYEQYF.

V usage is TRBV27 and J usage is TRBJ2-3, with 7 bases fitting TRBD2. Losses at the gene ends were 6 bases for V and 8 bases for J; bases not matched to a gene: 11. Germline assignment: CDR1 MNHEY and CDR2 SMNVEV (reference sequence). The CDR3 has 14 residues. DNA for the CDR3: TGTGCCAGCAGGGTAGCGGGCGCCGGTCCTACGCAGTATTTT. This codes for CASRVAGAGPTQYF.

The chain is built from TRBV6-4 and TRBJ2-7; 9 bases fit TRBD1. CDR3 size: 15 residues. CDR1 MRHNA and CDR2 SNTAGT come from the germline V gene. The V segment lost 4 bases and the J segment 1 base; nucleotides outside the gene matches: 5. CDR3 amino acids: CASSVTGGWSYEQYF. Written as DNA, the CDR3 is TGTGCCAGCAGTGTCACAGGGGGCTGGTCCTACGAGCAGTACTTC.

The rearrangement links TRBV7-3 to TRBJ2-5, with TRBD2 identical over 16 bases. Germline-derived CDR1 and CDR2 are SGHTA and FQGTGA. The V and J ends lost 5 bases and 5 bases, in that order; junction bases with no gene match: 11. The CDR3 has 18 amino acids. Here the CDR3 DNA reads TGTGCCAGCAGCCCGGGGACTAGCGGGGGGGCCTCGGGGGAGACCCAGTACTTC. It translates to CASSPGTSGGASGETQYF.

CDR3: CASSPAGADTQYF. DNA of the CDR3: TGTGCCAGCAGCCCTGCGGGTGCAGATACGCAGTATTTT. V is TRBV9 and J is TRBJ2-3; D is possibly TRBD2 (5 bases). This CDR3 contains 13 residues. Trimming shortened V by 4 bases and J by 4 bases, and 10 bases separated the two germline ends. Germline CDR1 reads SGDLS; CDR2 reads YYNGEE.

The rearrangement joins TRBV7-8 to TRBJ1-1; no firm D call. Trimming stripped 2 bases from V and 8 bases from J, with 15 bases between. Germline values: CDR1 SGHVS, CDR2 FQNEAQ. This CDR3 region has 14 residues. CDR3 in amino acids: CASSLSGRTSEAFF. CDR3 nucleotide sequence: TGTGCCAGCAGCTTAAGCGGGCGGACGAGCGAAGCTTTCTTT.

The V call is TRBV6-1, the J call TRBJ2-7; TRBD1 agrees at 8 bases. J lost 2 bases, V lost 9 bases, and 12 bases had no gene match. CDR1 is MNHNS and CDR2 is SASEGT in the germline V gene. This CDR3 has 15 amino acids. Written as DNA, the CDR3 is TGTGCCAGTCAACCGGGGACAGGAATCGCCTACGAGCAGTACTTC. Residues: CASQPGTGIAYEQYF.

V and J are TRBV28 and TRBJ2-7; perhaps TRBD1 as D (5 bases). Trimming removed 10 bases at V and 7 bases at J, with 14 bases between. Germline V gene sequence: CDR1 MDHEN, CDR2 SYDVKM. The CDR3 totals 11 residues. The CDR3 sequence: CATSINREQYF. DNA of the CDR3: TGTGCCACCTCGATCAACAGGGAGCAGTACTTC.

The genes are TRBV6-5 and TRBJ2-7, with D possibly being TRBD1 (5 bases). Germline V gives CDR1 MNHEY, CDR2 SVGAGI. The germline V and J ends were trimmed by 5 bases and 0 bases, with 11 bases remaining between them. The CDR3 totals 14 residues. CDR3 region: CASSPPTDSYEQYF. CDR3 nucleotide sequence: TGTGCCAGCAGTCCCCCGACAGACTCCTACGAGCAGTACTTC.

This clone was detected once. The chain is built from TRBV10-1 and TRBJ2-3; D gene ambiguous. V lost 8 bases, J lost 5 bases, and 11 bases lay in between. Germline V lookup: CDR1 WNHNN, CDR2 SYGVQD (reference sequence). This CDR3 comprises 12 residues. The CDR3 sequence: CASCRSGDTQYF. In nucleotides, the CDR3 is TGCGCCAGCTGTCGGAGTGGAGATACGCAGTATTTT.

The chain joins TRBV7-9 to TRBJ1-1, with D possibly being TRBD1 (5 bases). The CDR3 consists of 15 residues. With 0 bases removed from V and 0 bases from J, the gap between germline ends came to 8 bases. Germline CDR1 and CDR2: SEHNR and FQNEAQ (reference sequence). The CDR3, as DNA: TGTGCCAGCAGCTTAGCTCGGACACTGAACACTGAAGCTTTCTTT. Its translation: CASSLARTLNTEAFF.

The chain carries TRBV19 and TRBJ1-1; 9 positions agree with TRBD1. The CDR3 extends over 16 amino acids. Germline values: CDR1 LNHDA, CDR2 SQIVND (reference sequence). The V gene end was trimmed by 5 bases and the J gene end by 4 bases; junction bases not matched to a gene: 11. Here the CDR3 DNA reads TGTGCCAGTAGTTTGGGTGAACAGGGGGCCGCCACTGAAGCTTTCTTT. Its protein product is CASSLGEQGAATEAFF.

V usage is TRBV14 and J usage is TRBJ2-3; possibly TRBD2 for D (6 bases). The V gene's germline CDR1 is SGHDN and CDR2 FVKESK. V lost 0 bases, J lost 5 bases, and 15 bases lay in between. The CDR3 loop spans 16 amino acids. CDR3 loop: CASSQDLTGVGDTQYF. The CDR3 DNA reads TGTGCCAGCAGCCAAGATCTTACGGGAGTAGGAGATACGCAGTATTTT.

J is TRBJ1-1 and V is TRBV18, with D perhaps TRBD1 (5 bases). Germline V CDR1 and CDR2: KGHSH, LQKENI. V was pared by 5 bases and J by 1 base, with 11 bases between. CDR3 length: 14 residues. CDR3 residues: CASSTRQGNTEAFF. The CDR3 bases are TGTGCCAGCTCAACTCGTCAGGGGAACACTGAAGCTTTCTTT. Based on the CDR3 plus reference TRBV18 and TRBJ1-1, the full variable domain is NAGVMQNPRHLVRRRGQEARLRCSPMKGHSHVYWYRQLPEEGLKFMVYLQKENIIDESGMPKERFSAEFPKEGPSILRIQQVVRGDSAAYFCASSTRQGNTEAFFGQGTRLTVV.

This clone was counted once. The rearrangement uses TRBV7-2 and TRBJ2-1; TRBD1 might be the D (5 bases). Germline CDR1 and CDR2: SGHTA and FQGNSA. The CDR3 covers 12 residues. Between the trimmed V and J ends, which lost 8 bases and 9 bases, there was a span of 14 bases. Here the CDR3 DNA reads TGTGCCAGCGCCCCTGGGGCCGGTGAGCAGTTCTTC. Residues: CASAPGAGEQFF.

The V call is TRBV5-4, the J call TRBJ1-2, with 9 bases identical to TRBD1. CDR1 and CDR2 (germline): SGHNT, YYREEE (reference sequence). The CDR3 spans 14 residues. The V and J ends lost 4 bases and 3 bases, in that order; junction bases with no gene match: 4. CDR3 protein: CASSLRTGDYGYTF. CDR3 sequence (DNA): TGTGCCAGCAGCCTCCGGACAGGGGACTATGGCTACACCTTC.

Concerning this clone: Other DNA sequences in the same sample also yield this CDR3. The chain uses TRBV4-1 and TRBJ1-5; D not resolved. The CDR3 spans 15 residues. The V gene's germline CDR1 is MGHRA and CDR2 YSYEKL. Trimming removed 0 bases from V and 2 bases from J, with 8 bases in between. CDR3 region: CASSQDGAGNQPQHF. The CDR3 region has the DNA TGCGCCAGCAGCCAAGATGGAGCCGGCAATCAGCCCCAGCATTTT.

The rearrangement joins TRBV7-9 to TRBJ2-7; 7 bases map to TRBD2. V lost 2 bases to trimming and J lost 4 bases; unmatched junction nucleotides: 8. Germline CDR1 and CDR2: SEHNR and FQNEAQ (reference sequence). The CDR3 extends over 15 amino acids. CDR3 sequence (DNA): TGTGCCAGCAGCTTAAGGCTAGCGGAGTCTTACGAGCAGTACTTC. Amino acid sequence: CASSLRLAESYEQYF.

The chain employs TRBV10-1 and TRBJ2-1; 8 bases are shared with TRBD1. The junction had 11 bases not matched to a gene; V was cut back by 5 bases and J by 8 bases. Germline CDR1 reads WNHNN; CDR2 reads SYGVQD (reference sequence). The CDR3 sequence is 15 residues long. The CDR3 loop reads CASSWSRQGAYEQFF. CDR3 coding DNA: TGCGCCAGCAGTTGGAGTCGGCAGGGGGCCTATGAGCAGTTCTTC.

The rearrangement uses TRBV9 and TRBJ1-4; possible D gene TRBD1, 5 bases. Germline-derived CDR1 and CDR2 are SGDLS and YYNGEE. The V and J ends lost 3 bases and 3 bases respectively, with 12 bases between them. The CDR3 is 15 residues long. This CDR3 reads CASSDQGSPNEKLFF. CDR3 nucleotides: TGTGCCAGCAGCGATCAGGGATCCCCTAATGAAAAACTGTTTTTT.

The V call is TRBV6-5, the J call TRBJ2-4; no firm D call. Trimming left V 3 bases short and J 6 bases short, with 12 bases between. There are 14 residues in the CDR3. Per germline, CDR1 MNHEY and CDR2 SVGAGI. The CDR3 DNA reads TGTGCCAGCAGTTATAAAGCGACTGGAAACATTCAGTACTTC. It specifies CASSYKATGNIQYF.

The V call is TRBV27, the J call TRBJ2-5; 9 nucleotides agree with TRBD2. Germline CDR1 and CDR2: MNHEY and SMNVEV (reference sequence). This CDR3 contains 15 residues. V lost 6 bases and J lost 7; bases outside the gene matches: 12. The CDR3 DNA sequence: TGTGCCAGCAGGGGGGCAGCGGGGGGCCTCGGGACCCAGTACTTC. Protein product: CASRGAAGGLGTQYF.

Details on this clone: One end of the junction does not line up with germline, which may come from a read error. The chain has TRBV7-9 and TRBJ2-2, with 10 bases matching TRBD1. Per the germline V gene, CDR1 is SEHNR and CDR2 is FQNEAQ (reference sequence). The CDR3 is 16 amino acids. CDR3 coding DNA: TGTGCCAGCAGCAGCACGGGACAGGGGAACCCCGGGGAGCTGTTTTTT. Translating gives CASSSTGQGNPGELFF.

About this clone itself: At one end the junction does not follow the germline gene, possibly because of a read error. CDR3 in amino acids: CASSLGQGSLLDF. The CDR3 DNA is TGTGCCAGCAGTTTGGGACAGGGGTCCCTATTGGACTTC. V and J are TRBV7-2 and TRBJ2-5; TRBD1 matches at 10 bases. Germline CDR1 SGHTA, CDR2 FQGNSA. This CDR3 is 13 amino acids long.

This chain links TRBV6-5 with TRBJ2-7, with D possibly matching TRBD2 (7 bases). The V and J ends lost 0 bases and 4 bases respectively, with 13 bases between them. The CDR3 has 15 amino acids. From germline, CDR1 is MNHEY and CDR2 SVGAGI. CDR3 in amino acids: CASSYSTGGSYEQYF. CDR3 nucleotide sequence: TGTGCCAGCAGTTACTCGACGGGGGGCTCATACGAGCAGTACTTC.

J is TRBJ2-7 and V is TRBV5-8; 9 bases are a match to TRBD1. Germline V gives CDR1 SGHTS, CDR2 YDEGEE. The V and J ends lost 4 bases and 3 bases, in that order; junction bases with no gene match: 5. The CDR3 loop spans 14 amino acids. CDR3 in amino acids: CASSRGQGVYEQYF. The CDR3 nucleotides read TGTGCCAGCAGCAGGGGACAGGGAGTCTACGAGCAGTACTTC.

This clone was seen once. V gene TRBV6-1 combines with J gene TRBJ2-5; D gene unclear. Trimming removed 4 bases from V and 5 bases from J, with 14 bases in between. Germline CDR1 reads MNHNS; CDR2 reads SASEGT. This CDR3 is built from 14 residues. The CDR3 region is CASSASWVRETQYF. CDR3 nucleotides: TGTGCCAGCAGTGCCTCGTGGGTGAGGGAGACCCAGTACTTC.

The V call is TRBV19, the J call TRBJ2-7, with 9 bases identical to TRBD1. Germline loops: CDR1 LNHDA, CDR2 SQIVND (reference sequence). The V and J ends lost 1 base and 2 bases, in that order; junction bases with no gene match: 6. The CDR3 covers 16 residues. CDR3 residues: CASSIARDRAPYEQYF. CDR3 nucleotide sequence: TGTGCCAGTAGTATAGCCCGGGACAGGGCGCCCTACGAGCAGTACTTC. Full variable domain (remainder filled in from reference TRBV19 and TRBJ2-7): DGGITQSPKYLFRKEGQNVTLSCEQNLNHDAMYWYRQDPGQGLRLIYYSQIVNDFQKGDIAEGYSVSREKKESFPLTVTSAQKNPTAFYLCASSIARDRAPYEQYFGPGTRLTVT.